This T cell receptor (beta chain) is drawn from a study of T cell responses to AZD1222 COVID-19 vaccine. About the research overall: Second doses were pooled across both intervals (about 4 or about 12 weeks).

The study's findings and limits: CD4 TCRs associated with vaccination spanned spike, dominating at 160-218 and 743-854. Rises in breadth and depth of Spike-specific TCRs came after two AZD1222 doses.

This clone was seen just once. Antigen: not known. This table comes from immunoSEQ multiplex PCR, and its TCRdb copy is limited to in-frame clones, with some not included. The table shows roughly 170,000 clones, with over 75% occurring only once. CDR3 length: 14 amino acids. Germline CDR1 and CDR2: SQVTM and ANQGSEA. Trimming removed 4 bases from V and 7 bases from J, with 20 bases in between. The starting material was peripheral blood, obtained on day 0 of AZD1222 vaccination. V usage is TRBV29-1 and J usage is TRBJ2-7, with D unresolved. The source is an adult in good health. CDR3 residues: CSVGGNRVRGEQYF. The CDR3 region has the DNA TGCAGCGTTGGGGGTAATCGGGTTCGTGGGGAGCAGTACTTC.